What follows is one T cell receptor (beta chain) and its context. The data stem from a study of T cell responses to AZD1222 COVID-19 vaccine. Sequenced by immunoSEQ multiplex PCR; TCRdb stores in-frame clones only, minus some. The sample has tens of thousands of clones, approximately 80% seen once. V gave up 4 bases and J gave up 1 base, with 4 bases separating them. Germline V lookup: CDR1 SNHLY, CDR2 FYNNEI. CDR3 length equals 12 residues. This chain connects TRBV2 to TRBJ1-2; no reliable D call. The source of this sequence is an adult in good health. The starting material was peripheral blood, obtained on day 0 of AZD1222 vaccination. CDR3 DNA: TGTGCCAGCAGTGCAGTTAACTATGGCTACACCTTC. It encodes CASSAVNYGYTF. The whole variable domain, filled in from reference TRBV2 and TRBJ1-2, reads EPEVTQTPSHQVTQMGQEVILRCVPISNHLYFYWYRQILGQKVEFLVSFYNNEISEKSEIFDDQFSVERPDGSNFTLKIRSTKLEDSAMYFCASSAVNYGYTFGSGTRLTVV.